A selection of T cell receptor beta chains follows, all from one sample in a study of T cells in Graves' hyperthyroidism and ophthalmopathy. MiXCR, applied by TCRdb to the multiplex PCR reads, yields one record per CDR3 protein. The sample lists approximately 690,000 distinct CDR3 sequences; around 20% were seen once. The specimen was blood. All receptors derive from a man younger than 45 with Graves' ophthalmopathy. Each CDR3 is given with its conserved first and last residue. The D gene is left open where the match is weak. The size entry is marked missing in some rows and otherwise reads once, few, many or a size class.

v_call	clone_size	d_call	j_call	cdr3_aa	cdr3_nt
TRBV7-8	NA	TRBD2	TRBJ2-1	CASSLAGTSGSNEQFF	TGTGCCAGCAGCTTAGCCGGGACTAGCGGGAGCAATGAGCAGTTCTTC
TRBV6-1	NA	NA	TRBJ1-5	CASSPPGSGNQPQHF	TGTGCCAGCAGCCCCCCCGGGTCTGGCAATCAGCCCCAGCATTTT
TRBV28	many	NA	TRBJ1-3	CASRSDKSSGNTIYF	TGTGCCAGCAGGTCGGACAAAAGCTCTGGAAACACCATATATTTT
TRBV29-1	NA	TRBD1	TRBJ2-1	CSVAGQDYNEQFF	TGCAGCGTTGCCGGACAGGACTACAATGAGCAGTTCTTC
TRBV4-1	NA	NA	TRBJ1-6	CASSQANSPLHF	TGCGCCAGCAGCCAAGCTAATTCACCCCTCCACTTT
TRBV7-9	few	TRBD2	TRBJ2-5	CASSLDLAGESKETQYF	TGTGCCAGCAGCTTAGATCTTGCGGGGGAAAGTAAAGAGACCCAGTACTTC
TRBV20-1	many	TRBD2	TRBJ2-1	CSARLAGGYNEQFF	TGCAGTGCTAGGCTAGCGGGAGGCTACAATGAGCAGTTCTTC
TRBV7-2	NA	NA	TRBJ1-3	CASSLDGDTIYF	TGTGCCAGCAGCTTAGATGGGGACACCATATATTTT
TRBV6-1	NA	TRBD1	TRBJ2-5	CASSEEGTGHF	TGTGCCAGCAGTGAGGAGGGGACAGGCCACTTC
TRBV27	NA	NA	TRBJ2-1	CASSTSRDSYNEQFF	TGTGCCAGCAGTACCTCCCGGGACTCCTACAATGAGCAGTTCTTC
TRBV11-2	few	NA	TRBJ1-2	CASSLAPSYGYTF	TGTGCCAGCAGCTTGGCCCCCAGCTATGGCTACACCTTC
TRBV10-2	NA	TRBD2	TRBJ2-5	CASSLGLAGAQYF	TGCGCCAGCAGCCTAGGGCTAGCGGGAGCCCAGTACTTC
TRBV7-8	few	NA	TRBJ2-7	CASSLVAGHNEQYF	TGTGCCAGCAGCTTAGTGGCGGGGCATAACGAGCAGTACTTC
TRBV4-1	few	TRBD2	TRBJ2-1	CASSQEGLAHNEQFF	TGCGCCAGCAGCCAAGAGGGACTAGCCCACAATGAGCAGTTCTTC
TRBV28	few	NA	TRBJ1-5	CASTRAGSAQPQHF	TGTGCCAGCACTAGGGCGGGTAGTGCTCAGCCCCAGCATTTT